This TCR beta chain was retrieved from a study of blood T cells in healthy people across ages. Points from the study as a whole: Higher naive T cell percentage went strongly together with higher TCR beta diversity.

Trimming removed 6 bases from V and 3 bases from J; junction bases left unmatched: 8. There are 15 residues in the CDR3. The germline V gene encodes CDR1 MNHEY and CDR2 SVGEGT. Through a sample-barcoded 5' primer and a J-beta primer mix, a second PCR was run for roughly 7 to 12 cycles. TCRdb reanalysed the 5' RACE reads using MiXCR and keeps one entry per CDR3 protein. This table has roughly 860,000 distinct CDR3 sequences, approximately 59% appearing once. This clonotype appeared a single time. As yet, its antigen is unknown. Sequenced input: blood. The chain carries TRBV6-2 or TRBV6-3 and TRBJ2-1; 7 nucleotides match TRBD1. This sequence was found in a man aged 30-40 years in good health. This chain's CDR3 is CASSYGTALYNEQFF. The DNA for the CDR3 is TGTGCCAGCAGCTACGGGACAGCCCTCTACAATGAGCAGTTCTTC.